A single sample is the source of the 7 T cell receptor beta chains below, sequenced in a study of T cell responses to AZD1222 COVID-19 vaccine (dated by TCRdb to 2020 to 2023). What this sample's time point label stands for: about 28 days (+/-7) after the second vaccine dose. Library preparation employed the immunoSEQ multiplex PCR assay. TCRdb provides this immuneACCESS table in a form limited to in-frame rearrangements. Some clones are lacking; in checked studies, under half of them reflect an unresolved V gene, and why the rest are absent is not known. This sample gives about 110,000 clones in total; around 87% of them show up just once. The top ten constitute less than 4.5% of the sample. The sample consisted of peripheral blood, taken 28 days after the second AZD1222 dose. The receptors derive from an adult who received the AZD1222 COVID-19 vaccine.

The chain carries TRBV2 and TRBJ1-2, with 7 bases matching TRBD1. This CDR3 is 15 amino acids long. Trimming removed 5 bases from V and 0 bases from J; junction bases left unmatched: 6. Germline loops: CDR1 SNHLY, CDR2 FYNNEI. CDR3 sequence (DNA): TGTGCCAGCAGTTCTGACAGGGCCTCTAACTATGGCTACACCTTC. Translation: CASSSDRASNYGYTF.

The chain couples TRBV3-1 (or the pseudogene TRBV3-2) to TRBJ2-3; TRBD1 or TRBD2 may be the D gene (5 bases each). This CDR3 region has 16 residues. The germline V gene encodes CDR1 LGHDT and CDR2 YNNKEL (reference sequence). V was pared by 0 bases and J by 2 bases, with 12 bases between. The CDR3 DNA is TGTGCCAGCAGCCAAGAGCCCGGGACCCACACAGATACGCAGTATTTT. Its translation is CASSQEPGTHTDTQYF.

The chain combines TRBV7-2 with TRBJ2-5, with unresolved D. Trimming removed 0 bases from V and 3 bases from J, with 5 bases in between. This CDR3 region has 13 residues. CDR1 is SGHTA, CDR2 FQGNSA, per germline. The CDR3 DNA sequence: TGTGCCAGCAGCTTAGCGGGTAAAGAGACCCAGTACTTC. This gives the protein CASSLAGKETQYF.

The sample holds one count of this clone. The chain joins TRBV29-1 to TRBJ2-1; 12 bases align to TRBD2. Germline V gives CDR1 SQVTM, CDR2 ANQGSEA. The length of the CDR3 is 18 residues. V gave up 1 base and J gave up 3 bases; unmatched junction bases: 10. The CDR3, as DNA: TGCAGCGTTGAAGGGAGGACTAGCGGGATAATGAACTACAATGAGCAGTTCTTC. Residues: CSVEGRTSGIMNYNEQFF.

In its sample, this clone was seen a few times. CDR3 DNA: TGTGCCAGTAGTATGATTCGGCAGGGAAGGGTTACTGCTGGCTACACCTTC. It encodes CASSMIRQGRVTAGYTF. The genes are TRBV19 and TRBJ1-2; a weak D match, TRBD1 (5 bases). The V gene lost 3 bases and the J gene lost 7 bases, with 24 bases spanning the gap. The germline V gene encodes CDR1 LNHDA and CDR2 SQIVND (reference sequence). The CDR3 consists of 17 residues.

The chain links TRBV9 to TRBJ1-5, with D perhaps TRBD1 (5 bases). V gave up 3 bases and J gave up 3 bases, with 10 bases separating them. The CDR3 has 14 amino acids. Germline CDR1 SGDLS, CDR2 YYNGEE. Written as DNA, the CDR3 is TGTGCCAGCAGCGCAGAGGGGCTCAATCAGCCCCAGCATTTT. Its translation is CASSAEGLNQPQHF. The whole variable domain, remainder taken from reference TRBV9 and TRBJ1-5, is DSGVTQTPKHLITATGQRVTLRCSPRSGDLSVYWYQQSLDQGLQFLIQYYNGEERAKGNILERFSAQQFPDLHSELNLSSLELGDSALYFCASSAEGLNQPQHFGDGTRLSIL.

This clone has a handful of counts. V and J are TRBV7-8 and TRBJ1-6; 11 nucleotides line up with TRBD1. CDR1 and CDR2 from the germline V gene are SGHVS and FQNEAQ. The CDR3 is 13 amino acids. Trimming removed 3 bases from V and 13 bases from J; junction bases left unmatched: 2. CDR3 region: CASSLGQGDPLHF. The CDR3 DNA reads TGTGCCAGCAGCTTGGGACAGGGGGATCCCCTCCACTTT. Based on the CDR3 plus reference TRBV7-8 and TRBJ1-6, the full variable domain is GAGVSQSPRYKVAKRGQDVALRCDPISGHVSLFWYQQALGQGPEFLTYFQNEAQLDKSGLPSDRFFAERPEGSVSTLKIQRTQQEDSAVYLCASSLGQGDPLHFGNGTRLTVT.